One T cell receptor (beta chain) is described in this entry. It lacks a known antigen. No base quality information exists; no much larger clone differs at one position. The immunoSEQ Assay, a bias-controlled multiplex PCR, was used to amplify TCRbeta CDR3 regions from genomic DNA. The source study handled its data this way. The number of nucleated cells in each sample was estimated by amplification of reference gene primers within the assay. To quantify the absolute abundance of each unique TCRbeta CDR3 rearrangement, sequence reads were collapsed and filtered. For each sample, productive Simpson clonality was calculated as the square root of Simpson's diversity index across productive rearrangements. Imported from immuneACCESS, the table was reduced by TCRdb to in-frame sequences with V and J called. These copies leave out some clones; in studies compared against another copy, an unresolved V gene accounts for under half, and the cause of the remainder is not known. The V and J calls and clone size are taken from that table; D and trimming were inferred from the DNA. For this sample the table gives about 59,000 clones, of which roughly 87% were detected only once. Clones ranked in the top ten supply 4.5% to 5.5% of the sample.

This sample stems from a study of blood T cell repertoires in COVID-19 (dated by TCRdb to the early 2020s). As for the study more broadly: Samples from collaborators originated in the United States, Italy and Spain and spanned both the acute and convalescent phases of COVID-19. The prospective study material was composed of cDNA or gDNA derived from T cells, B-cell-depleted T cells, or PBMCs. Subjects who had been exposed to COVID-19, were actively infected with it, or had recovered from it provided the deeply sampled blood TCRbeta repertoires that made up the dataset. The samples were drawn from two sources: the first 160 participants of the ongoing ImmuneRACE study, and about 1,300 subjects contributed by 6 global collaborators. Where available, HLA class I and class II types were taken from metadata supplied by the sample provider and were not determined by assay-based typing. Nearly every sample came with metadata listing a de-identified subject ID, COVID-19 status, age in years and sex. A freely available public database, intended as a resource for researchers studying the immune response to SARS-CoV-2, is where the repertoires were released. The study at large found these results: The amount of clinical and demographic metadata varied by source and participant and was provided uncurated.

The CDR3 runs 13 amino acids, cysteine and phenylalanine included. Here the CDR3 DNA is all that survives: 39 bases in frame from base 1. Cut back by 0 bases and 4 bases, the V and J ends lie 6 bases apart. Whole blood was collected in K2EDTA tubes by collaborating institutions according to the institutions' own protocols. For TCRbeta analysis, collaborator samples were shipped as frozen whole blood, as isolated PBMCs, or as DNA extracted from either sample type. The TCR sequence derives from an elderly man in a cohort sampled during active COVID-19. Recombination joined TRBV12-3 or TRBV12-4 with TRBJ1-1; perhaps TRBD1 is the D gene, with 6 bases matching. The sequenced material came from peripheral blood. This receptor carries the CDR3 CASSLAGGTEAFF. The DNA is TGTGCCAGCAGTTTAGCAGGGGGCACTGAAGCTTTCTTT.